This T cell receptor (beta chain) was identified during a study of read filtering for tumor transcriptome and immune sequencing. Broader study findings: IR-seq and RNA-seq agreed better without single-read clonotypes. About 82% of IR-seq clonotypes had a single read, yet these held roughly 3.8% of reads.

Germline-derived CDR1 and CDR2 are SGHVS and FQNEAQ. This CDR3 spans 13 amino acids. V lost 2 bases and J 4 bases, leaving 7 bases between the germline ends. This clonotype occurred many times. The target antigen is unknown. This library used 300 to 450 ng RNA and molecular barcoded adaptors spanning alpha/delta and beta/gamma chains. MiXCR, run by TCRdb on the reads, gives a single entry per CDR3 protein. The sample has over 55,000 distinct CDR3 sequences, around 14% seen once. Every patient had bone marrow sampled while the disease was active. This receptor was obtained from a donor aged 40 or older with multiple myeloma. Sequenced material: a population of CD138-negative cells sorted from bone marrow. The chain carries TRBV7-8 and TRBJ2-3; D is unclear. The chain's CDR3 is CASSLPPPDTQYF. CDR3 coding DNA: TGTGCCAGCAGCTTACCCCCTCCAGATACGCAGTATTTT.